This T cell receptor (beta chain) came from a study of monozygotic twins with inflammatory bowel disease. The study, taken as a whole, reports: Twins classed as concordant or discordant showed no difference in repertoire similarity, possibly from limited power. No separation of different T cell subtypes was possible.

Details on this clonotype: The antigen is unknown.

The CDR3 is 17 residues long. Germline CDR1 is LGHDT and CDR2 is YNNKEL (reference sequence). cDNA synthesis was performed in eight separate reactions for each sample. Via template switching, UMIs carrying a 6-nucleotide sample barcode were introduced. TCRdb re-called the 5' RACE reads and catalogs CDR3 proteins one per entry, DNA excluded. In total, the table holds approximately 400,000 distinct CDR3 sequences. The rearrangement links TRBV3-1 to TRBJ2-7; TCRdb calls TRBD1, which cannot be checked without DNA. This clonotype originated in a human donor with ulcerative colitis or Crohn's disease, or a healthy co-twin of an affected twin (not recorded which). Sequenced sample: blood. CDR3: CASSQDWGRAASYEQYF.